Listed here are 4 T cell receptor beta chains from one sample, sequenced in a study of shared clonotypes between healthy human individuals (TCRdb year 2020). The method was the immunoSEQ multiplex PCR assay. This is the immuneACCESS table as TCRdb keeps it, with only in-frame sequences that have V and J called. A part of the clones is gone; compared with another copy, unresolved V genes explain less than half, and the rest is unexplained. A total of 730,000 or so clones appear in this sample, 60% to 80% of them only once. 1.5% to 2% of the sample is in the top ten clones. Sequences were obtained from memory CD4+ T cells sorted from blood. This specimen's cell subset or site label, per the study, means: CD45RA-negative fraction. These receptors were obtained from a woman aged 30 to 39 in good health.

In DNA, the CDR3 is TGTGCCAGCAGCTTATCTCTAGCGGGAAACACCATATATTTT. It codes for CASSLSLAGNTIYF. The rearrangement links TRBV11-2 to TRBJ1-3; the D is unclear. V shed 2 bases and J shed 4 bases, with 9 bases lying between them. The CDR3 extends over 14 amino acids. CDR1 and CDR2 from the germline V gene are SGHAT and FQNNGV.

The sample holds one count of this clone. This chain connects TRBV7-8 to TRBJ2-7; D call uncertain. V gave up 1 base and J gave up 0 bases, with 7 bases separating them. The length of the CDR3 is 14 residues. Germline CDR1 reads SGHVS; CDR2 reads FQNEAQ. The CDR3 DNA is TGTGCCAGCAGCTTAGTAGGCAGCTCCTACGAGCAGTACTTC. Translated, it gives CASSLVGSSYEQYF.

This clone showed up many times. The rearrangement uses TRBV7-2 and TRBJ2-4; D gene uncertain. CDR1 SGHTA and CDR2 FQGNSA come from the germline V gene. The CDR3 is 12 residues long. V was shortened by 1 base and J by 11 bases, with 9 bases between the two germline ends. The CDR3 DNA reads as TGTGCCAGCAGCTTAGGAGTGGCCGTTCAGTACTTC. This gives the protein CASSLGVAVQYF.

The genes are TRBV9 and TRBJ1-5; tentative D call: TRBD1 (5 bases). Looked up from germline, CDR1 is SGDLS and CDR2 is YYNGEE. V lost 5 bases and J lost 2, with 14 bases in between. CDR3 length equals 15 residues. CDR3 DNA: TGTGCCAGCAGTCGGACACCCGAGGGCAATCAGCCCCAGCATTTT. Translation: CASSRTPEGNQPQHF.